This T cell receptor (beta chain) was recovered during a study of blood T cell repertoires in COVID-19. The participants were between roughly 18 and 100 years old and came from some 25 US areas. This clone has just a few counts. The V gene's germline CDR1 is SEHNR and CDR2 FQNEAQ (reference sequence). The length of the CDR3 is 15 residues. V shed 4 bases, J shed 5 bases, and the junction held 6 bases outside the gene matches. The table came from immunoSEQ multiplex PCR; TCRdb's copy has only in-frame clones and leaves some out. This table has about 140,000 clones, about four fifths appearing once. Sequencing input: PBMCs or T cells enriched from blood (not recorded which). The TCR originated in a woman in her fifties or sixties with acute COVID-19. This chain joins TRBV7-9 and TRBJ2-2; 8 nucleotides align to TRBD2. This chain's CDR3 is CASSWGSGNTGELFF. The CDR3, as DNA: TGTGCCAGCAGCTGGGGTAGCGGGAATACCGGGGAGCTGTTTTTT. The full variable domain, its missing parts supplied by reference TRBV7-9 and TRBJ2-2, is DTGVSQNPRHKITKRGQNVTFRCDPISEHNRLYWYRQTLGQGPEFLTYFQNEAQLEKSRLLSDRFSAERPKGSFSTLEIQRTEQGDSAMYLCASSWGSGNTGELFFGEGSRLTVL.